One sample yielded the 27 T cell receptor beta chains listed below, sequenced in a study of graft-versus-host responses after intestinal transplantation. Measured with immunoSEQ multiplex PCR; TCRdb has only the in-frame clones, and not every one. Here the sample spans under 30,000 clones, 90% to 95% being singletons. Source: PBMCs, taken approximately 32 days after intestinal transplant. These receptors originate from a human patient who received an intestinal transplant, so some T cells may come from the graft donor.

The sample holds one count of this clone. The CDR3 DNA reads as TGTGCCAGCAGCGGATCCGGGACAGGGCTCTATGGCTACACCTTC. Translated: CASSGSGTGLYGYTF. This chain connects TRBV9 to TRBJ1-2, with 9 positions matching TRBD1. J gave up 4 bases and V 3 bases, and 7 bases lay outside the gene matches. Looked up from germline, CDR1 is SGDLS and CDR2 is YYNGEE. The CDR3 is 15 amino acids.

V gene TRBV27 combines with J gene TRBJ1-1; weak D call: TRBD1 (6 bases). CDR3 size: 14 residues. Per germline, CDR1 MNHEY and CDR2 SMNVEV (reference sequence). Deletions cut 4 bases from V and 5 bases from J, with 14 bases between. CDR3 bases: TGTGCCAGCAGTTGGAGGGGGGGGGAAACTGAAGCTTTCTTT. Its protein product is CASSWRGGETEAFF.

CDR3 in amino acids: CASSLSTGRAYNEQFF. DNA of the CDR3: TGTGCCAGCAGTTTATCAACGGGACGGGCCTACAATGAGCAGTTCTTC. This chain uses TRBV27 with TRBJ2-1; TRBD1 or TRBD2 may be the D gene (5 bases each). The CDR3 totals 16 residues. The V gene's germline CDR1 is MNHEY and CDR2 SMNVEV (reference sequence). Trimming took 0 bases from V and 2 from J, leaving 11 bases between them.

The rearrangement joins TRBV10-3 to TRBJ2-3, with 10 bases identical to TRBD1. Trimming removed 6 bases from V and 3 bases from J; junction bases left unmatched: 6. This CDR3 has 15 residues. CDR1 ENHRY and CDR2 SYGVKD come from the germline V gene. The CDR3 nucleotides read TGTGCCATCAGAAAGACAGGGGGCAGGACAGATACGCAGTATTTT. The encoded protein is CAIRKTGGRTDTQYF.

The CDR3 nucleotides read TGTGCCACCAGCAGAGACGTCTCGGGAGACGAGCAGTACTTC. Translated, it gives CATSRDVSGDEQYF. The rearrangement uses TRBV15 and TRBJ2-7; a possible D gene is TRBD2 (6 bases). CDR1 LNHNV and CDR2 YYDKDF come from the germline V gene (reference sequence). This CDR3 contains 14 residues. V was clipped by 0 bases and J by 5 bases, with 11 bases between them. Supplemented by reference TRBV15 and TRBJ2-7, the full variable domain reads DAMVIQNPRYQVTQFGKPVTLSCSQTLNHNVMYWYQQKSSQAPKLLFHYYDKDFNNEADTPDNFQSRRPNTSFCFLDIRSPGLGDTAMYLCATSRDVSGDEQYFGPGTRLTVT.

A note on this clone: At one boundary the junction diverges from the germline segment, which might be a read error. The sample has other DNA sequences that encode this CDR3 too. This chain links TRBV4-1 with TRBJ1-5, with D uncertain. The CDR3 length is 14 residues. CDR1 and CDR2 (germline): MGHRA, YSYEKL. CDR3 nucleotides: TGCGCCAGCAGCCAAGTGAACGGCAATCAACCCCAGCATTTT. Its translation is CASSQVNGNQPQHF.

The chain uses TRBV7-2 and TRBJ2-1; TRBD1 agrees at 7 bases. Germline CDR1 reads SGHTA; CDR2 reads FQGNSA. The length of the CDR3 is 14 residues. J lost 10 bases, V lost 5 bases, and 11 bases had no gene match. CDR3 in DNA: TGTGCCAGCAGCCTCATAGACAGGGTAGGAGAGCAGTTCTTC. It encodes CASSLIDRVGEQFF.

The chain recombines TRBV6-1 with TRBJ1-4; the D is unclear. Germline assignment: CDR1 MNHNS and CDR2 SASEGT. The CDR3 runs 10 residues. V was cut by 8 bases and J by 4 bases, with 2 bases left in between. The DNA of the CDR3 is TGTGCCAGCTATAATGAAAAACTGTTTTTT. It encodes CASYNEKLFF.

The CDR3 region has the DNA TGTGCCAGCAGTTTATTTGGACAGTCTCACACCGGGGAGCTGTTTTTT. This translates into CASSLFGQSHTGELFF. The rearrangement uses TRBV27 and TRBJ2-2, with a possible D match to TRBD1 (6 bases). Germline V gene sequence: CDR1 MNHEY, CDR2 SMNVEV (reference sequence). The V gene lost 1 base and the J gene lost 3 bases, with 12 bases spanning the gap. The CDR3 extends over 16 amino acids.

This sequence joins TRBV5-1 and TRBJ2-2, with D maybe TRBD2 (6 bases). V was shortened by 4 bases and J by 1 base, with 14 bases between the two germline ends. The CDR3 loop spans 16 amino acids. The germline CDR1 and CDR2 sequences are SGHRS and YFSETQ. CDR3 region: CASSDWDWKNTGELFF. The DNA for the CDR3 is TGCGCCAGCAGCGACTGGGACTGGAAGAACACCGGGGAGCTGTTTTTT.

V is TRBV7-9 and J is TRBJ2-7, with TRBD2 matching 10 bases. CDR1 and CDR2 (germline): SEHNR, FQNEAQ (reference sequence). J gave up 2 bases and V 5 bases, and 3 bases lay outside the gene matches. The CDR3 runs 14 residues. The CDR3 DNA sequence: TGTGCCAGCAGCCCCAGCGGGAGGGCCTACGAGCAGTACTTC. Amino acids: CASSPSGRAYEQYF. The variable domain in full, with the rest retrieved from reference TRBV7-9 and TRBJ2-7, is DTGVSQNPRHKITKRGQNVTFRCDPISEHNRLYWYRQTLGQGPEFLTYFQNEAQLEKSRLLSDRFSAERPKGSFSTLEIQRTEQGDSAMYLCASSPSGRAYEQYFGPGTRLTVT.

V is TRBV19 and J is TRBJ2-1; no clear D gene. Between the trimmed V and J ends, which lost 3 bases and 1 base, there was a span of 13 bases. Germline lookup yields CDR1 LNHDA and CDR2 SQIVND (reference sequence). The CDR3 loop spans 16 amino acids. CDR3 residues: CASSIPPMESYNEQFF. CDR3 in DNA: TGTGCCAGTAGTATCCCTCCAATGGAGTCCTACAATGAGCAGTTCTTC.

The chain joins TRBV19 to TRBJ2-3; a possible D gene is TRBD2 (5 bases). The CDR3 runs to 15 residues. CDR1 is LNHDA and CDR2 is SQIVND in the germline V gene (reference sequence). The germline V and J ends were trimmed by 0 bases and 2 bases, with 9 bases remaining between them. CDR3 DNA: TGTGCCAGTAGTATAGATTCCGGGAACACAGATACGCAGTATTTT. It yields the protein CASSIDSGNTDTQYF.

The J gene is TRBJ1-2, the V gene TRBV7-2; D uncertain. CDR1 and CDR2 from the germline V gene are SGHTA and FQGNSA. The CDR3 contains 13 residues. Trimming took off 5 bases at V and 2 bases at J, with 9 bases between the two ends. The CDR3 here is CASSRSSNYGYTF. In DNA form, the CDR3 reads TGTGCCAGCAGCCGGTCCTCAAACTATGGCTACACCTTC.

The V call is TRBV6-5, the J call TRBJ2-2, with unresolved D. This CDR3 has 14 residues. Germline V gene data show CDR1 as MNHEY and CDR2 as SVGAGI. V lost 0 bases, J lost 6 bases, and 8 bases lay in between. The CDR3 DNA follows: TGTGCCAGCAGTTACTCACCAGGACCCGGGGAGCTGTTTTTT. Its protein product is CASSYSPGPGELFF.

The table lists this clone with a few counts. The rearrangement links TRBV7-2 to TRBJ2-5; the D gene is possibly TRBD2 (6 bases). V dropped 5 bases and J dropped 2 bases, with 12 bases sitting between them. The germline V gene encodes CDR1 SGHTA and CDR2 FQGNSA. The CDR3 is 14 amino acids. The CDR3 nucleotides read TGTGCCAGCAGCCGAAGCGGGTGGCAAGAGACCCAGTACTTC. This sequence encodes CASSRSGWQETQYF.

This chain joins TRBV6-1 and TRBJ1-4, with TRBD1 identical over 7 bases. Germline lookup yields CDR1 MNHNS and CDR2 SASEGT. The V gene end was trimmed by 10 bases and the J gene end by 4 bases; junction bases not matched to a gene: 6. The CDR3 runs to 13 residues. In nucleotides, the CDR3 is TGTGCCATCTGGGACAGTCTTAATGAAAAACTGTTTTTT. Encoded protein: CAIWDSLNEKLFF.

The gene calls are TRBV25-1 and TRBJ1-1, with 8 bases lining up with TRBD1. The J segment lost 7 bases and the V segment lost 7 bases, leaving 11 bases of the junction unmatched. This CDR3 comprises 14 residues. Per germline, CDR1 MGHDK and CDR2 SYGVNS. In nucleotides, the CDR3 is TGTGCCAGCACAGGACAGGGAGGGTTTGGTGAAGCTTTCTTT. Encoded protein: CASTGQGGFGEAFF.

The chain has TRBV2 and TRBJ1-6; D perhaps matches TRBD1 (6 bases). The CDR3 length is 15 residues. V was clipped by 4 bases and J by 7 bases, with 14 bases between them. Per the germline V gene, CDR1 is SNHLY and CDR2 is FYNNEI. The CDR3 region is CASSVSRDNNSPLHF. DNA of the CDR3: TGTGCCAGCAGTGTCTCCCGGGACAACAATTCACCCCTCCACTTT.

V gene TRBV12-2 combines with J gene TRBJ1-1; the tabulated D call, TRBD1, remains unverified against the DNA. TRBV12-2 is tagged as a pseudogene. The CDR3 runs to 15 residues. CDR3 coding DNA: TGTGCAAGTCGCGCACGAACCAGGGTAAACACTGAAGCTTTCTTT. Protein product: CASRARTRVNTEAFF.

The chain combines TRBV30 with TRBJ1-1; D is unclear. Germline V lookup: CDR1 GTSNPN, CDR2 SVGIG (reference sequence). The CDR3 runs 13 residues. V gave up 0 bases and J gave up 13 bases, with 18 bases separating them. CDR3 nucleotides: TGTGCCTGGAGTGTGGGAATCGCCCAGCGGGGTTTCTTT. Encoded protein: CAWSVGIAQRGFF.

The CDR3 loop is CASSLSNSQETQYF. In nucleotides, the CDR3 is TGTGCCAGCAGTTTGTCGAACAGCCAAGAGACCCAGTACTTC. The J gene is TRBJ2-5, the V gene TRBV28; D remains ambiguous. The V end was cut by 3 bases, the J end by 1 base, with 9 bases between. The CDR3 is 14 amino acids. The germline V gene encodes CDR1 MDHEN and CDR2 SYDVKM.

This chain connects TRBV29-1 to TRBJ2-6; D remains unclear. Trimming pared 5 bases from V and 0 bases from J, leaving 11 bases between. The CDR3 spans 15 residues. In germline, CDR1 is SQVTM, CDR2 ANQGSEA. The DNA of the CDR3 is TGCAGCGTTCGGATCAGCCGCTCTGGGGCCAACGTCCTGACTTTC. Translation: CSVRISRSGANVLTF.

The CDR3 DNA follows: TGTGCCAGCAGCTCAAGGACAGGTCCCTACGAGCAGTACTTC. The encoded protein is CASSSRTGPYEQYF. The chain employs TRBV7-9 and TRBJ2-7, with 7 bases fitting TRBD1. Germline loops: CDR1 SEHNR, CDR2 FQNEAQ (reference sequence). With V trimmed by 4 bases and J by 2 bases, 5 bases remained unmatched. There are 14 residues in the CDR3.

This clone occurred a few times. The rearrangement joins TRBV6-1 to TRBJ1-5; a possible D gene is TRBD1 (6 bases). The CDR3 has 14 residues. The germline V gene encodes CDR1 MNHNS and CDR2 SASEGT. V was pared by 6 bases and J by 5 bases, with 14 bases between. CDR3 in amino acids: CASRKGGLHQPQHF. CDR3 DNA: TGTGCCAGCAGGAAAGGGGGACTCCATCAGCCCCAGCATTTT.

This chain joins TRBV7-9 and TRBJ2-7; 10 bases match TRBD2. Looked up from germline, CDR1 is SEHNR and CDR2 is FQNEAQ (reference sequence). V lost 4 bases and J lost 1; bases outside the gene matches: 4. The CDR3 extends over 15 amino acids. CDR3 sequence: CASSSSGRGSYEQYF. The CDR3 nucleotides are TGTGCCAGCAGCTCTAGCGGGAGAGGGTCCTACGAGCAGTACTTC.

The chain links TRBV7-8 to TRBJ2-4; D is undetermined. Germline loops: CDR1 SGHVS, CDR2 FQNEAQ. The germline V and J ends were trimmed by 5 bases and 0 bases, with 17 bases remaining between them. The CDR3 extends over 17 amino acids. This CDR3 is CASSPPPQRLAKNIQYF. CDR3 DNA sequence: TGTGCCAGCAGCCCACCCCCGCAGCGACTAGCCAAAAACATTCAGTACTTC.